Listed below are T cell receptor beta chains from one sample, sequenced in a study of blood T cell repertoires in COVID-19. The assay was immunoSEQ multiplex PCR, and TCRdb's table has in-frame clones only and misses some. The table includes some 200,000 clones, 84% detected once. Source material: peripheral blood. Receptor source: a woman in her fifties or sixties with active or convalescent COVID-19. CDR3s include the opening cysteine and the closing phenylalanine or tryptophan. A D gene is named only where the DNA matches it firmly. Expanded clones get a size class; other rows say once, few or many, or leave the size out.

j_gene | abundance | d_gene | v_gene | CDR3aa | CDR3nt
TRBJ2-7 | . | TRBD1 | TRBV9 | CASSVGDRVSNEQYF | TGTGCCAGCAGCGTAGGGGACAGGGTGTCTAACGAGCAGTACTTC
TRBJ2-1 | few | . | TRBV27 | CASSLEGYNEQFF | TGTGCCAGCAGTTTGGAGGGCTACAATGAGCAGTTCTTC
TRBJ1-1 | . | TRBD1 | TRBV24-1 | CATSDWDSEAFF | TGTGCCACCAGTGATTGGGACAGCGAAGCTTTCTTT
TRBJ2-4 | . | . | TRBV12-5 | CASESTEEGIQYF | TGTGCTAGTGAATCTACAGAGGAGGGCATTCAGTACTTC
TRBJ2-1 | once | TRBD2 | TRBV2 | CASSEGTSGYNEQFF | TGTGCCAGCAGCGAAGGGACTAGCGGTTACAATGAGCAGTTCTTC
TRBJ2-5 | . | . | TRBV19 | CASSVQGGETQYF | TGTGCCAGTAGTGTCCAGGGGGGAGAGACCCAGTACTTC
TRBJ1-3 | . | . | TRBV28 | CASSSMSTGNTIYF | TGTGCCAGCAGTTCCATGTCTACTGGAAACACCATATATTTT
TRBJ2-5 | . | . | TRBV5-8 | CASSPGTKRSETQYF | TGTGCCAGCAGCCCCGGAACTAAAAGGTCGGAGACCCAGTACTTC
TRBJ1-6 | . | TRBD1 | TRBV19 | CASSIPRQGSPLHF | TGTGCCAGTAGTATTCCGCGACAGGGATCTCCCCTCCACTTT
TRBJ1-1 | . | TRBD1 | TRBV7-9 | CASSFPDRVEAFF | TGTGCCAGCAGCTTCCCGGACAGGGTCGAAGCTTTCTTT
TRBJ2-3 | . | . | TRBV6-5 | CASSYEGGYTDTQYF | TGTGCCAGCAGTTACGAAGGGGGATACACAGATACGCAGTATTTT
TRBJ2-2 | . | . | TRBV2 | CASKGRENTGELFF | TGTGCCAGCAAAGGCAGGGAGAACACCGGGGAGCTGTTTTTT
TRBJ2-3 | once | TRBD1 | TRBV2 | CASTGQGTDTQYF | TGTGCCAGCACCGGACAGGGGACAGATACGCAGTATTTT
TRBJ1-4 | . | . | TRBV7-9 | CASSITGPNEKLFF | TGTGCCAGCAGTATAACAGGGCCTAATGAAAAACTGTTTTTT
TRBJ1-3 | once | . | TRBV30 | CAWSVGDSSGNTIYF | TGTGCCTGGAGTGTAGGTGACAGCTCTGGAAACACCATATATTTT
TRBJ2-1 | . | TRBD1 | TRBV28 | CASSPGATGGRRQFF | TGTGCCAGCAGTCCAGGGGCAACAGGGGGCAGGCGGCAGTTCTTC
TRBJ1-2 | . | . | TRBV5-1 | CASSFSAGGGYGYTF | TGCGCCAGCAGCTTTTCGGCGGGAGGTGGCTATGGCTACACCTTC
TRBJ2-1 | . | . | TRBV7-9 | CASSLSLLGPAYNEQFF | TGTGCCAGCAGCTTATCTTTGCTGGGGCCCGCCTACAATGAGCAGTTCTTC
TRBJ1-2 | . | TRBD1 | TRBV3-1/TRBV3-2 | CASSQDEQGWYGYTF | TGTGCCAGCAGCCAAGATGAACAGGGGTGGTATGGCTACACCTTC
TRBJ2-5 | . | . | TRBV5-8 | CASSLVGSGTQYF | TGTGCCAGCAGCTTGGTCGGGAGTGGGACCCAGTACTTC
TRBJ2-2 | . | TRBD2 | TRBV4-2 | CASSFPGLAGAGELFF | TGTGCCAGCAGCTTCCCCGGGCTAGCGGGAGCCGGGGAGCTGTTTTTT
TRBJ2-7 | . | TRBD1 | TRBV6-2/TRBV6-3 | CASSTPGGNYEQYF | TGTGCCAGCAGTACTCCAGGGGGCAACTACGAGCAGTACTTC
TRBJ2-1 | . | TRBD2 | TRBV5-4 | CASSSTSGSYNEQFF | TGTGCCAGCAGCTCGACTAGCGGGTCCTACAATGAGCAGTTCTTC
TRBJ1-4 | . | . | TRBV5-1 | CASSFHSRENEKLFF | TGCGCCAGCAGCTTCCACTCCCGGGAAAATGAAAAACTGTTTTTT
TRBJ1-1 | . | . | TRBV5-1 | CASSPWTGGHTEAFF | TGCGCCAGCAGCCCGTGGACCGGGGGGCACACTGAAGCTTTCTTT
TRBJ2-2 | . | . | TRBV5-1 | CASSSQGITGELFF | TGCGCCAGCAGCTCGCAGGGGATCACCGGGGAGCTGTTTTTT
TRBJ1-5 | . | . | TRBV5-6 | CASSSLGERIQPQHF | TGTGCCAGCAGCTCCCTCGGGGAAAGGATTCAGCCCCAGCATTTT
TRBJ1-2 | . | . | TRBV14 | CASSQILQGESSGYTF | TGTGCCAGCAGCCAAATACTTCAAGGGGAAAGTTCTGGCTACACCTTC
TRBJ2-7 | . | TRBD2 | TRBV27 | CASSLGRATHPYEQYF | TGTGCCAGCTCACTCGGGAGGGCGACTCATCCCTACGAGCAGTACTTC
TRBJ2-1 | once | . | TRBV11-3 | CASSLGPSEQFF | TGTGCCAGCAGCTTAGGGCCCAGTGAGCAGTTCTTC
TRBJ2-7 | . | TRBD2 | TRBV5-5 | CASRFGGAFSYEQYF | TGTGCCAGCAGGTTCGGGGGGGCATTTTCCTACGAGCAGTACTTC
TRBJ2-1 | . | . | TRBV6-5 | CASNAVSSYNEQFF | TGTGCCAGCAACGCCGTGAGCTCCTACAATGAGCAGTTCTTC
TRBJ1-2 | . | TRBD1 | TRBV6-1 | CASSGGTGAGVAYGYTF | TGTGCCAGCAGTGGTGGGACAGGGGCAGGGGTGGCCTATGGCTACACCTTC
TRBJ1-5 | . | . | TRBV2 | CASRRLQGTNQPQHF | TGTGCCAGCCGCCGCTTACAGGGCACAAATCAGCCCCAGCATTTT
TRBJ1-5 | . | TRBD1 | TRBV29-1 | CSVLTGLSNQPQHF | TGCAGCGTACTGACAGGGTTGAGCAATCAGCCCCAGCATTTT
TRBJ2-3 | . | TRBD2 | TRBV5-1 | CASSLPGLAISDTQYF | TGCGCCAGCAGTCTTCCGGGACTAGCGATCTCAGATACGCAGTATTTT
TRBJ1-1 | . | . | TRBV10-3 | CAIAVDSGNTEAFF | TGTGCCATCGCGGTCGACAGTGGGAACACTGAAGCTTTCTTT
TRBJ1-5 | . | . | TRBV28 | CASRPREFGNQPQHF | TGTGCCAGCAGGCCGCGGGAATTTGGAAATCAGCCCCAGCATTTT
TRBJ1-3 | once | . | TRBV28 | CASSLGGGNTIYF | TGTGCCAGCAGTTTAGGAGGCGGAAACACCATATATTTT
TRBJ2-7 | . | TRBD2 | TRBV14 | CASSHEGRGRSSYEQYF | TGTGCCAGCAGCCATGAGGGCCGCGGGAGGTCCTCCTACGAGCAGTACTTC
TRBJ2-1 | . | TRBD2 | TRBV5-1 | CASSLDSGRGVYEQFF | TGCGCCAGCAGCTTAGATAGCGGGAGGGGCGTCTATGAGCAGTTCTTC